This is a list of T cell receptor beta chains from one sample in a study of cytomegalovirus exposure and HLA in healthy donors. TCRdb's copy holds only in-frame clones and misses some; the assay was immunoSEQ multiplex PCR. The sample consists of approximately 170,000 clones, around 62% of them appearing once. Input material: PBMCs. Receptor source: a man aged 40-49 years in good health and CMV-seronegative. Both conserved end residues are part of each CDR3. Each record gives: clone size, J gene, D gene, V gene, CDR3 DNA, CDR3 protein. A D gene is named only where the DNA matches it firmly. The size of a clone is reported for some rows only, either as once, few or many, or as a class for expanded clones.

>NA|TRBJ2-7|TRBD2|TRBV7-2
TGTGCCAGCAGCTTAGTGTTTAGCGGGCAACAGTACGAGCAGTACTTC
CASSLVFSGQQYEQYF
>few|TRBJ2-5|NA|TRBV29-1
TGCAGCGTTGCGCAGGACAGACAAGAGACCCAGTACTTC
CSVAQDRQETQYF
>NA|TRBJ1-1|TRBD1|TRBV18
TGTGCCAGCTCACCACTTCAGGGGGTTGACACTGAAGCTTTCTTT
CASSPLQGVDTEAFF
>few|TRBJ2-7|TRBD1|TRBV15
TGTGCCACCAGCAACCGATACAGGGACAGTAGCTACGAGCAGTACTTC
CATSNRYRDSSYEQYF
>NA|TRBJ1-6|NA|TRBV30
TGTGCCTGCCCCGGACGGTCCGGGGGGTCACCCCTCCACTTT
CACPGRSGGSPLHF
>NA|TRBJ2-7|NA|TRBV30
TGTGCCCTCGGACGGGAACTAAACGAGCAGTACTTC
CALGRELNEQYF
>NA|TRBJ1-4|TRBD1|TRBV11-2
TGTGCCAGCAGCCGCAGGGGGGCTAGGGATGAAAAACTGTTTTTT
CASSRRGARDEKLFF
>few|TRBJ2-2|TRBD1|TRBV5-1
TGCGCCAGCAGCTTGGACCCAGGGGGAAACGGGGAGCTGTTTTTT
CASSLDPGGNGELFF
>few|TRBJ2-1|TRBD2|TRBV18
TGTGCCAGCTCACCAGGGACTAGCGGGAGTTACAATGAGCAGTTCTTC
CASSPGTSGSYNEQFF
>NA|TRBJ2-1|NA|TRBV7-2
TGTGCCAGCAGCCCCCTTCCTGTGTACAATGAGCAGTTCTTC
CASSPLPVYNEQFF
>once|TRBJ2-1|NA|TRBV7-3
TGCGCCAGCAGCCTGCTAGTAGGTGAGCAGTTCTTC
CASSLLVGEQFF
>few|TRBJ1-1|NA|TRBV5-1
TGCGCCAGCAGCACCCCGACTACAGGGGAAGCTTTCTTT
CASSTPTTGEAFF
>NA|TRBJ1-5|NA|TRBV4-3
TGCGCCAGCAGCCAAGACCGGGATCAGCCCCAGCATTTT
CASSQDRDQPQHF
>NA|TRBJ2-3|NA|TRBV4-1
TGCGCCAGCAGCCAAGATCGAGGAGGGATTAGCACAGATACGCAGTATTTT
CASSQDRGGISTDTQYF
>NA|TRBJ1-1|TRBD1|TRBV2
TGTGCCAGCAATCTACAGGGGGCGCGGGCTTTCTTT
CASNLQGARAFF
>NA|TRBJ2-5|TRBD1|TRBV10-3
TGTGCCATCAGTGAGTCAGGGGGCCTAGAGACCCAGTACTTC
CAISESGGLETQYF
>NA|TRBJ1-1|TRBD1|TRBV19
TGTGCCAGTAGTCCGAGACAGGGGAGAGGCACTGAAGCTTTCTTT
CASSPRQGRGTEAFF
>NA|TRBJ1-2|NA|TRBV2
TGTGCCAGCAGTGAAGTCGAGTATGGCTACACCTTC
CASSEVEYGYTF
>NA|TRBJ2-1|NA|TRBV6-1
TGTGCCAGCAGTGGCAGGGGCTCCTACAATGAGCAGTTCTTC
CASSGRGSYNEQFF
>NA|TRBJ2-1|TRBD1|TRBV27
TGTGCCAGCAGTTTATCGTTTGCACAGGGGCGAGAGGTCTTC
CASSLSFAQGREVF
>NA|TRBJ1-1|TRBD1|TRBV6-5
TGTGCCAGCAGTTACGAAAAATTAGGGGGCAGAGAAGCTTTCTTT
CASSYEKLGGREAFF
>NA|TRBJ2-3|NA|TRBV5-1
TGCGCCAGCAGCTTGTCGGAGGCCGGCACAGATACGCAGTATTTT
CASSLSEAGTDTQYF
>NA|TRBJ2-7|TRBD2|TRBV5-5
TGTGCCAGCAGGTTGGGACTAGCGGACCTCTACGAGCAGTACTTC
CASRLGLADLYEQYF
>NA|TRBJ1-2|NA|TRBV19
TGTGCCAGTCGCGGGGCGCAGACCGACAACAACTATGGCTACACCTTC
CASRGAQTDNNYGYTF
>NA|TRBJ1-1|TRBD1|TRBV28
TGTGCCAGCAGTCCAGGGGGACAGGTGAACACTGAAGCTTTCTTT
CASSPGGQVNTEAFF
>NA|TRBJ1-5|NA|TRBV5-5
TGTGCCAGCAGCTTGGGGCAGGGGACCGGCAATCAGCCCCAGCATTTT
CASSLGQGTGNQPQHF
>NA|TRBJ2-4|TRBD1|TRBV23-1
TGCGCCCGCAGATCCCATCGGACAGGGAAAAACATTCAGTACTTC
CARRSHRTGKNIQYF
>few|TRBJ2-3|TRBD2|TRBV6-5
TGTGCCAGCAGTTACTCGACCGGGAGGGCGAACACGCAGTATTTT
CASSYSTGRANTQYF
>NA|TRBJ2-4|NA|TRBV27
TGTGCCAGCACCCCTGCGTTGTCGCTAGCCAAAAACATTCAGTACTTC
CASTPALSLAKNIQYF
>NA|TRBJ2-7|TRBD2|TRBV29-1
TGCAGCGTTGAATCAGGGACTAGCTCCTACGAGCAGTACTTC
CSVESGTSSYEQYF
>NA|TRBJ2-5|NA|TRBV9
TGTGCCAGCAGCCGGCTTTTTTCACAGGGAAAAGAGACCCAGTACTTC
CASSRLFSQGKETQYF
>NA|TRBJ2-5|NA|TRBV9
TGTGCCAGCAGCGTAGCTTCAGGGTTAACCGGGGAGACCCAGTACTTC
CASSVASGLTGETQYF
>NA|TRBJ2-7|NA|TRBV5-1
TGCGCCAGCAGCTTGGCCCCGGGTGCGGGCGAGCAGTACTTC
CASSLAPGAGEQYF
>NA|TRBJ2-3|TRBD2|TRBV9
TGTGCCAGCAGCAAACGAGGACTAGCGGATACCCTTAGCACAGATACGCAGTATTTT
CASSKRGLADTLSTDTQYF
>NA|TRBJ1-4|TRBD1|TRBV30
TGTGCCTGGAACTCCGGGACAGGGGGGACTGAAAAACTGTTTTTT
CAWNSGTGGTEKLFF
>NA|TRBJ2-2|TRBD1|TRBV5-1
TGCGCCAGCAGCTGGGGACAGGTCACCGGGGAGCTGTTTTTT
CASSWGQVTGELFF
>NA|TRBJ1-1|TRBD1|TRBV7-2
TGTGCCAGCAACCCGGACAGGGCCGGGACTGAAGCTTTCTTT
CASNPDRAGTEAFF
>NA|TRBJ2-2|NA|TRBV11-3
TGTGCCAGCAGCTTAGGCAGGGTTTCCGGGGAGCTGTTTTTT
CASSLGRVSGELFF
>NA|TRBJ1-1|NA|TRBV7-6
TGTGCCAGCAGCTTAGTTACGGAGGGCAACACTGAAGCTTTCTTT
CASSLVTEGNTEAFF
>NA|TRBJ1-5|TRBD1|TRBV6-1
TGTGCCAGCGATAACAGGGGGATCGTCAATCAGCCCCAGCATTTT
CASDNRGIVNQPQHF
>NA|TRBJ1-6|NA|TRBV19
TGTGCCAGTAGTATTAGTCCACCAGGCTCACCCCTCCACTTT
CASSISPPGSPLHF
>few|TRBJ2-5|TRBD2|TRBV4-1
TGCGCCAGCAGCCAAGATTACGGGGGGGCTATCGAGACCCAGTACTTC
CASSQDYGGAIETQYF
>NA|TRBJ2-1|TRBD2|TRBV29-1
TGCAGCGTTGATGGGACTAGCGGGAGTTACCTCAATGAGCAGTTCTTC
CSVDGTSGSYLNEQFF
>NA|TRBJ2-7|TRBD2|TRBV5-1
TGCGCCAGCAGCTGGACACTAGCGGGGCTCTCCTACGAGCAGTACTTC
CASSWTLAGLSYEQYF
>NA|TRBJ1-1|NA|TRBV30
TGTGCCTGGAAGGTTCGGAGGGGCACTGAAGCTTTCTTT
CAWKVRRGTEAFF
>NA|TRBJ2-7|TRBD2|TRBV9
TGTGCCAGCAGCGCGGGACTAGCGGGAGTCTACGAGCAGTACTTC
CASSAGLAGVYEQYF
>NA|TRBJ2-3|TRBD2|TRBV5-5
TGTGCCAGCAGCTTGCCTAGCGGAAGCACAGATACGCAGTATTTT
CASSLPSGSTDTQYF
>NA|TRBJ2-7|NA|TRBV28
TGTGCCAGCAGTTTCACCCTACGGGAGCTCGAGCAGTACTTC
CASSFTLRELEQYF
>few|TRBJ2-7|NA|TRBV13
TGTGCCAGCAGCTCGACTGGCTACGAGCAGTACTTC
CASSSTGYEQYF
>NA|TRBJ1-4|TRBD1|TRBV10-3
TGTGCCATCAGTGCCGCCGGGACAGGGGGACCGGGTACCTATGAAAAACTGTTTTTT
CAISAAGTGGPGTYEKLFF
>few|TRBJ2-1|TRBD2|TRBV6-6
TGTGCCAGCAGAGGGGGGCTAGCGGGAGTGAATGAGCAGTTCTTC
CASRGGLAGVNEQFF
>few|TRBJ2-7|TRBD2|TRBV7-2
TGTGCCAGCAGCGCCACTAGCGGGTCCTACGAGCAGTACTTC
CASSATSGSYEQYF
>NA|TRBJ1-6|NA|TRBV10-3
TGTGCCATCAGTGATCCTCGAGTTACCTATAATTCACCCCTCCACTTT
CAISDPRVTYNSPLHF
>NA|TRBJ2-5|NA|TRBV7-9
TGTGCCAGCAGCTTAGGGGGAACGGGGGAAATACAAGAGACCCAGTACTTC
CASSLGGTGEIQETQYF
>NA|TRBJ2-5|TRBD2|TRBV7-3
TGTGCCAGCAGCTCACTAGCGGGGCGGGTAGAGACCCAGTACTTC
CASSSLAGRVETQYF
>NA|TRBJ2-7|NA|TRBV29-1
TGCAGCGTTGAAGACAGGGCAGAGTCCTACGAGCAGTACTTC
CSVEDRAESYEQYF